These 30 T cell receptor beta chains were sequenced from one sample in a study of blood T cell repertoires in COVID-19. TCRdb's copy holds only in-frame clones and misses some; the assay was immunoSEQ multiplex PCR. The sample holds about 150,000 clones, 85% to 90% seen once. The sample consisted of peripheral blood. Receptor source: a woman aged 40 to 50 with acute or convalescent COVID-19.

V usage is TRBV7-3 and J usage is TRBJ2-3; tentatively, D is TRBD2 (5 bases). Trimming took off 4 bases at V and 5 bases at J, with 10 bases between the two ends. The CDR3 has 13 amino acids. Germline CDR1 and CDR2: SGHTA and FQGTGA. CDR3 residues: CASSSGRGDTQYF. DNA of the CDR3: TGTGCCAGCAGCTCTGGACGGGGAGATACGCAGTATTTT.

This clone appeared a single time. CDR3: CASSLHQANTEAFF. As DNA, the CDR3 is TGTGCCAGCAGCTTACATCAGGCGAACACTGAAGCTTTCTTT. The chain joins TRBV11-2 to TRBJ1-1, with D hard to call. This CDR3 has 14 residues. Per germline, CDR1 SGHAT and CDR2 FQNNGV. V was clipped by 2 bases and J by 1 base, with 8 bases between them.

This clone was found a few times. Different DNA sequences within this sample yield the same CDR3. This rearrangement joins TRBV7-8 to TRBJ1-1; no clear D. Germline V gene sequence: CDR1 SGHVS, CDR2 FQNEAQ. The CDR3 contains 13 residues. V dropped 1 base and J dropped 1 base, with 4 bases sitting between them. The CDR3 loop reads CASSLDRNTEAFF. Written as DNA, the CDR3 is TGTGCCAGCAGCTTAGACAGGAACACTGAAGCTTTCTTT.

CDR3 in DNA: TGCGCCAGCAGCTCCGGACAGGGTGAGACCCAGTACTTC. Translation gives CASSSGQGETQYF. The chain uses TRBV5-1 and TRBJ2-5; 8 positions agree with TRBD1. The trim removed 3 bases at V and 5 bases at J, leaving 3 bases unmatched. The CDR3 consists of 13 residues. CDR1 and CDR2 (germline): SGHRS, YFSETQ. The whole variable domain, filled in from reference TRBV5-1 and TRBJ2-5, reads KAGVTQTPRYLIKTRGQQVTLSCSPISGHRSVSWYQQTPGQGLQFLFEYFSETQRNKGNFPGRFSGRQFSNSRSEMNVSTLELGDSALYLCASSSGQGETQYFGPGTRLLVL.

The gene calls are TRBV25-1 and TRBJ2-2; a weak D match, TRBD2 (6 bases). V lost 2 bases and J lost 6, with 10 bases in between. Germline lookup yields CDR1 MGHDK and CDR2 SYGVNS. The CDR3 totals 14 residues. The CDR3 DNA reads TGTGCCAGCAGTGAAGGTTCGGGGGCCGGGGAGCTGTTTTTT. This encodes CASSEGSGAGELFF.

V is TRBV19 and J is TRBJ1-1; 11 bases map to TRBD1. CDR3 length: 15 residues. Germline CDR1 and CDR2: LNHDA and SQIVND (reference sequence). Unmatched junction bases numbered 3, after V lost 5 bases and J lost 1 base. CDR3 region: CASSRTGGWNTEAFF. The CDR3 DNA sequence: TGTGCCAGTAGTCGGACAGGGGGCTGGAACACTGAAGCTTTCTTT.

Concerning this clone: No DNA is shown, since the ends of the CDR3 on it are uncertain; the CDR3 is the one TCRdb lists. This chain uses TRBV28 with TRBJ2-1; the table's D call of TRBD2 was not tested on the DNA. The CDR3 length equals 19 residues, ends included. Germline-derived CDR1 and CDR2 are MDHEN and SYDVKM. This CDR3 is CASSSSGLAGGPSQNEQFF.

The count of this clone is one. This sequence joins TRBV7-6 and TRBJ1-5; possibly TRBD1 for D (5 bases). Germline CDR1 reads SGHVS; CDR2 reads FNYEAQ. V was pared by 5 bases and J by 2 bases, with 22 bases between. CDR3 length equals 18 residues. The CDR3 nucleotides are TGTGCCAGCAGCCCCCTTAGTGGGGCCGCGGCAGGCAATCAGCCCCAGCATTTT. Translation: CASSPLSGAAAGNQPQHF.

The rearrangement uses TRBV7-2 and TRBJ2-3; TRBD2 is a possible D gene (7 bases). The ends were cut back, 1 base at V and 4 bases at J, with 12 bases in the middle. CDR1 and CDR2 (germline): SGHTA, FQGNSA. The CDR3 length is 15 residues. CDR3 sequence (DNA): TGTGCCAGCAGCTTAGAGCCGGGGGGCCCAGATACGCAGTATTTT. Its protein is CASSLEPGGPDTQYF.

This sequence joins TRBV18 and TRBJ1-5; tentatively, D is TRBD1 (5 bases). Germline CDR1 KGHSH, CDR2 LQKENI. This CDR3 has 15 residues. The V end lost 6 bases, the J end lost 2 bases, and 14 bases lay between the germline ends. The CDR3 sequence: CASSQAGLGNQPQHF. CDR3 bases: TGTGCCAGCTCCCAAGCAGGGTTGGGCAATCAGCCCCAGCATTTT.

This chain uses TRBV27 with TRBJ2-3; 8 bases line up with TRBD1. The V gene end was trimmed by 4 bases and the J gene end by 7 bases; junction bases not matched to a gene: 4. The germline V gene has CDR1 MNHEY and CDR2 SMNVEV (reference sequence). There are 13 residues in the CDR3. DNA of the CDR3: TGTGCCAGCAGTTCCAGACAGGGGTATACGCAGTATTTT. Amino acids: CASSSRQGYTQYF.

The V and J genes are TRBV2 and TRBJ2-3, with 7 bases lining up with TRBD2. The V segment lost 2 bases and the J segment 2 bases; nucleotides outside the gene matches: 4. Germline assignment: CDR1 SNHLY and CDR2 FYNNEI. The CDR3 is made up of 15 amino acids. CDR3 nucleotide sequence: TGTGCCAGCAGTGAATCAAGCGGGACCACAGATACGCAGTATTTT. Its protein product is CASSESSGTTDTQYF. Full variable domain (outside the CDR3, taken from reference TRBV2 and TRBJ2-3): EPEVTQTPSHQVTQMGQEVILRCVPISNHLYFYWYRQILGQKVEFLVSFYNNEISEKSEIFDDQFSVERPDGSNFTLKIRSTKLEDSAMYFCASSESSGTTDTQYFGPGTRLTVL.

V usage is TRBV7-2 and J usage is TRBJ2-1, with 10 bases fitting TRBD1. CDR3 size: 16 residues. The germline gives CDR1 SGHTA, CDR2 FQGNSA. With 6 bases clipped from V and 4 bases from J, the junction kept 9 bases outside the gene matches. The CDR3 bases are TGTGCCAGCAGAGGGACAGGGGCCATGAGGTACAATGAGCAGTTCTTC. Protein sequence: CASRGTGAMRYNEQFF.

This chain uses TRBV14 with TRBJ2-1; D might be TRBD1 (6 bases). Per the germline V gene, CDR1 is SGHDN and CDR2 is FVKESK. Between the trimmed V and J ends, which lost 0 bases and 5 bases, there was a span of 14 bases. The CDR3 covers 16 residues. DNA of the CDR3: TGTGCCAGCAGCCAAGAGGGACAACCGGCGGACAATGAGCAGTTCTTC. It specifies CASSQEGQPADNEQFF.

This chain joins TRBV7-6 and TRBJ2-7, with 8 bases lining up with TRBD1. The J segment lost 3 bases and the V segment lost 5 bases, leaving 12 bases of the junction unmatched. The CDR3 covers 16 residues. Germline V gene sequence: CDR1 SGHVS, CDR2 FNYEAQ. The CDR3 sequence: CASSPYAGQGYYEQYF. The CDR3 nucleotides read TGTGCCAGCAGCCCCTACGCCGGACAGGGTTACTACGAGCAGTACTTC.

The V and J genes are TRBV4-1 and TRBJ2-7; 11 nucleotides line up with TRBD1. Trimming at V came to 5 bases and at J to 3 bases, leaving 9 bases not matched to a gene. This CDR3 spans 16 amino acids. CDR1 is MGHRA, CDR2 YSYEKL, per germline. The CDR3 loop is CASSFLPGQGGYEQYF. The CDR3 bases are TGCGCCAGCAGCTTTTTACCGGGACAGGGGGGCTACGAGCAGTACTTC.

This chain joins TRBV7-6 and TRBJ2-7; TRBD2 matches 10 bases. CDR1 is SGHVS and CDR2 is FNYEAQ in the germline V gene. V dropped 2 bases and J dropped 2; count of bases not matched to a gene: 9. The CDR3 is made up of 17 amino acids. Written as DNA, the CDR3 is TGTGCCAGCAGCTTATCAGCGGGAGGGCCTGTCACCTACGAGCAGTACTTC. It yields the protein CASSLSAGGPVTYEQYF. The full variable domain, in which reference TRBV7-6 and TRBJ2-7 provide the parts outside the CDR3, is GAGVSQSPRYKVTKRGQDVALRCDPISGHVSLYWYRQALGQGPEFLTYFNYEAQQDKSGLPNDRFSAERPEGSISTLTIQRTEQRDSAMYRCASSLSAGGPVTYEQYFGPGTRLTVT.

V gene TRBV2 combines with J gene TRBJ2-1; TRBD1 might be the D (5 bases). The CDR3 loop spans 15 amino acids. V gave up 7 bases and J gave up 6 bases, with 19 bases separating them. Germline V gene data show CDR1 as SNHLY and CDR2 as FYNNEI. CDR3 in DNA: TGTGCCAGCACCGCCCTAGGGGTGCGATCCAATGAGCAGTTCTTC. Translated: CASTALGVRSNEQFF.

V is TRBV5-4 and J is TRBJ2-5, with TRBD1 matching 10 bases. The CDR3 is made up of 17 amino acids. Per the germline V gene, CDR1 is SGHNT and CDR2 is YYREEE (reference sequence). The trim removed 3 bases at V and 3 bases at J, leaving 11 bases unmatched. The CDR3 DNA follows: TGTGCCAGCAGCTCCCTTCCTTCCGGGACAGGGGAAGAGACCCAGTACTTC. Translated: CASSSLPSGTGEETQYF.

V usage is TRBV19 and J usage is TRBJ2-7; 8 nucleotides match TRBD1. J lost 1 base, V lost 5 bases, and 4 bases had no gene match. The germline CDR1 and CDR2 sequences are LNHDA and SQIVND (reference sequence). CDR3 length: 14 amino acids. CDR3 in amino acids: CASSVRTGSYEQYF. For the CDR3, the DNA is TGTGCCAGTAGTGTGAGGACAGGGTCCTACGAGCAGTACTTC. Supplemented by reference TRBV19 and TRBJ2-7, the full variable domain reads DGGITQSPKYLFRKEGQNVTLSCEQNLNHDAMYWYRQDPGQGLRLIYYSQIVNDFQKGDIAEGYSVSREKKESFPLTVTSAQKNPTAFYLCASSVRTGSYEQYFGPGTRLTVT.

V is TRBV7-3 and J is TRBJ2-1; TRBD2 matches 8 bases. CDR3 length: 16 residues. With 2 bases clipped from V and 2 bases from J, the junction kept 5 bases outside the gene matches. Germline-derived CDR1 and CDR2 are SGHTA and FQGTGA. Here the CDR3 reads CASSLWAGGTYNEQFF. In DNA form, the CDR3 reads TGTGCCAGCAGCTTATGGGCGGGGGGAACCTACAATGAGCAGTTCTTC.

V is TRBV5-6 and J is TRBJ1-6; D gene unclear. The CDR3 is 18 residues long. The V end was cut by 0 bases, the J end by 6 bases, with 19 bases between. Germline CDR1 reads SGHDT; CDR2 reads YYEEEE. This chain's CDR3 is CASSLGRLVGEINSPLHF. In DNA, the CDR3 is TGTGCCAGCAGCTTGGGTCGGTTGGTGGGAGAAATTAATTCACCCCTCCACTTT.

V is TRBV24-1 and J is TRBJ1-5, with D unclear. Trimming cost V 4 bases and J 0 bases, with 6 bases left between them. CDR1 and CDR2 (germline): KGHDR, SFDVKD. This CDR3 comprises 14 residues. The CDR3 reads CATSEHSSNQPQHF. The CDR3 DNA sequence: TGTGCCACCAGTGAACACAGTAGCAATCAGCCCCAGCATTTT.

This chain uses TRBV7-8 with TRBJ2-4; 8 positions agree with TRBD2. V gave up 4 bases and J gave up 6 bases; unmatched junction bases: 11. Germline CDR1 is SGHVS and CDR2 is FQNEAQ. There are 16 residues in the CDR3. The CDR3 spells CASSYLGTGGANIQYF. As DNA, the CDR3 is TGTGCCAGCAGCTACCTTGGGACGGGGGGGGCAAACATTCAGTACTTC. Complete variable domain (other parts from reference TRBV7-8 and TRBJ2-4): GAGVSQSPRYKVAKRGQDVALRCDPISGHVSLFWYQQALGQGPEFLTYFQNEAQLDKSGLPSDRFFAERPEGSVSTLKIQRTQQEDSAVYLCASSYLGTGGANIQYFGAGTRLSVL.

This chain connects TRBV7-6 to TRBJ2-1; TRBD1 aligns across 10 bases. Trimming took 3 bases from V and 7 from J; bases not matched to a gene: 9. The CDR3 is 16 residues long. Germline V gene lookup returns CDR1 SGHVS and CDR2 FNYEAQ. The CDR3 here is CASSFSGQGVENEQFF. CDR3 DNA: TGTGCCAGCAGCTTCTCTGGACAGGGGGTGGAGAATGAGCAGTTCTTC.

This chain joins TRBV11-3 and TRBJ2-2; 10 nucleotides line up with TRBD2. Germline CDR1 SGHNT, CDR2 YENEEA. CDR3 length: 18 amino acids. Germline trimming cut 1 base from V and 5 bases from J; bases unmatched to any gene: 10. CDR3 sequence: CASSLAASGRRVTGELFF. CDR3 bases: TGTGCCAGCAGCTTAGCGGCTAGCGGGAGAAGGGTGACCGGGGAGCTGTTTTTT.

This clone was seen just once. This CDR3 is CASRQTEDYEQYF. CDR3 DNA: TGTGCCAGCAGACAGACAGAGGACTACGAGCAGTACTTC. V usage is TRBV3-1 (or the pseudogene TRBV3-2) and J usage is TRBJ2-7; a weak D match, TRBD1 (5 bases). CDR3 length: 13 residues. Trimming took 6 bases from V and 3 from J, leaving 12 bases between them. The germline V gene has CDR1 LGHDT and CDR2 YNNKEL (reference sequence).

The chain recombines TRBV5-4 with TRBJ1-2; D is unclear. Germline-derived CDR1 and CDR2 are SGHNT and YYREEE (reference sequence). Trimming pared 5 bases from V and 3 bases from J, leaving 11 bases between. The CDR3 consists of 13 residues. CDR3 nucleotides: TGTGCCAGCAGTCCACCACACGACTATGGCTACACCTTC. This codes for CASSPPHDYGYTF.

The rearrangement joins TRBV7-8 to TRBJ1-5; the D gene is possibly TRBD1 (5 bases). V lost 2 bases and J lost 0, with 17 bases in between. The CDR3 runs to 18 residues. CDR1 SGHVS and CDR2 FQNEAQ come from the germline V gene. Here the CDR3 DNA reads TGTGCCAGCAGCTTATACGGAAGACAGTCTAATAGCAATCAGCCCCAGCATTTT. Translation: CASSLYGRQSNSNQPQHF.

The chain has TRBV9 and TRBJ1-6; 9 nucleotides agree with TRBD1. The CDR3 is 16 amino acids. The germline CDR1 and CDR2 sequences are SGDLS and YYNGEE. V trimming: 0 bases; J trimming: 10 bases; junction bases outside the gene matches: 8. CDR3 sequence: CASSVATRTGVSPLHF. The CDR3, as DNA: TGTGCCAGCAGCGTAGCTACCCGGACAGGGGTCTCACCCCTCCACTTT.